A selection of T cell receptor beta chains follows, all from one sample in a study of radiotherapy plus CTLA-4 blockade in lung cancer. The data were produced by immunoSEQ multiplex PCR, yet TCRdb's version contains in-frame clones alone and is incomplete. This table has roughly 110,000 clones, approximately 77% appearing once. This specimen consisted of peripheral blood, obtained from a patient treated with radiotherapy plus ipilimumab. All receptors come from a human donor with non-small cell lung cancer that progressed on radiotherapy plus ipilimumab. Some clones in this sample may be carry-over from other donors' samples. CDR3s include the opening cysteine and the closing phenylalanine or tryptophan. The D gene is left open where the match is weak. Size tells how often a clone was seen (once, few, many) or the class of an expanded clone, and some rows leave it out.

v_call,cdr3_length,d_call,clone_size,j_call,cdr3_aa,cdr3_nt
TRBV5-5,13,-,few,TRBJ2-7,CASSLNGNYEQYF,TGTGCCAGCAGCTTGAACGGAAACTACGAGCAGTACTTC
TRBV7-9,15,TRBD2,-,TRBJ2-1,CASSLGTSWYNEQFF,TGTGCCAGCAGCTTAGGGACTAGCTGGTACAATGAGCAGTTCTTC
TRBV11-2,10,-,-,TRBJ2-7,CASGDYEQYF,TGTGCCAGCGGAGACTACGAGCAGTACTTC
TRBV7-3,14,TRBD1,-,TRBJ2-2,CASSYRGNTGELFF,TGTGCCAGCAGCTACAGGGGAAACACCGGGGAGCTGTTTTTT
TRBV18,14,-,-,TRBJ2-7,CASSPSWGPYEQYF,TGTGCCAGCTCACCATCCTGGGGTCCCTACGAGCAGTACTTC
TRBV5-5,12,-,-,TRBJ2-3,CASSPWEDTQYF,TGTGCCAGCAGCCCGTGGGAGGATACGCAGTATTTT
TRBV7-3,15,-,-,TRBJ2-1,CASSLGEFSYNEQFF,TGTGCCAGCAGCTTAGGGGAATTCTCCTACAATGAGCAGTTCTTC
TRBV6-5,13,-,-,TRBJ1-1,CASSYIGGTEAFF,TGTGCCAGCAGTTACATCGGAGGCACTGAAGCTTTCTTT
TRBV30,14,-,-,TRBJ1-6,CAWSVQKRDSPLHF,TGTGCCTGGAGTGTTCAAAAGAGAGATTCACCCCTCCACTTT
TRBV28,12,-,few,TRBJ2-7,CASRARGGEQYF,TGTGCCAGCAGGGCTAGAGGGGGCGAGCAGTACTTC
TRBV28,15,TRBD1,-,TRBJ1-4,CASTSPGQGYEKLFF,TGTGCCAGCACTTCGCCGGGACAGGGGTACGAAAAACTGTTTTTT
TRBV10-3,13,TRBD1,-,TRBJ2-7,CAIKTDRVYEQYF,TGTGCCATCAAGACGGACAGGGTGTACGAGCAGTACTTC
TRBV6-1,16,-,-,TRBJ1-1,CASSESPSGSFPEAFF,TGTGCCAGCAGTGAATCTCCTTCAGGGAGTTTCCCTGAAGCTTTCTTT
TRBV18,14,TRBD2,-,TRBJ2-5,CASSQSGSQETQYF,TGTGCCAGCTCTCAAAGCGGGAGTCAAGAGACCCAGTACTTC
TRBV4-1,16,TRBD2,few,TRBJ2-7,CASSQVPSGGYYEQYF,TGCGCCAGCAGCCAAGTGCCTAGCGGGGGTTACTACGAGCAGTACTTC
TRBV7-8,18,-,few,TRBJ1-1,CASSYGRVGSIFRPEAFF,TGTGCCAGCAGCTACGGCAGGGTCGGGTCGATTTTTCGCCCGGAGGCTTTCTTT
TRBV28,15,-,-,TRBJ2-1,CASSLGGNSYNEQFF,TGTGCCAGCAGTTTGGGAGGAAACTCCTACAATGAGCAGTTCTTC
TRBV27,17,-,-,TRBJ1-6,CASSLSAGARGNSPLHF,TGTGCCAGCAGTTTGTCTGCAGGGGCAAGGGGGAACTCACCCCTCCACTTT
TRBV6-6,14,TRBD2,-,TRBJ2-2,CAGKAGAGTGELFF,TGTGCCGGAAAAGCGGGGGCGGGCACCGGGGAGCTGTTTTTT
TRBV19,14,-,-,TRBJ2-1,CASSIGGSYNEQFF,TGTGCCAGTAGTATAGGAGGTAGCTACAATGAGCAGTTCTTC
TRBV27,16,TRBD1,-,TRBJ1-5,CASSAIRGTGEVLEHF,TGTGCCAGCAGTGCTATCAGGGGGACAGGGGAAGTGCTGGAACATTTT
TRBV4-3,17,TRBD1,medium-sized,TRBJ1-4,CASSQVGPGTGDEKLFF,TGCGCCAGCAGCCAAGTCGGCCCCGGGACAGGGGACGAAAAACTGTTTTTT
TRBV4-2,18,TRBD2,-,TRBJ2-7,CASSQDRRGSGGTYEQYF,TGTGCCAGCAGCCAAGATCGGAGAGGTAGCGGGGGGACCTACGAGCAGTACTTC
TRBV11-2,19,TRBD2,-,TRBJ2-5,CASSILSSKRDYDQEAQYF,TGTGCCAGCAGCATCTTATCTAGCAAGAGGGACTACGACCAAGAGGCCCAGTACTTC
TRBV6-6,15,TRBD1,-,TRBJ1-4,CASSYRTGGNEKLFF,TGTGCCAGCAGTTACCGGACAGGGGGAAATGAAAAACTGTTTTTT
TRBV7-8,18,-,-,TRBJ1-2,CASSFTGTGGGSIYGYTF,TGTGCCAGCAGCTTCACCGGGACCGGGGGGGGATCGATCTATGGCTACACCTTC
TRBV18,14,-,-,TRBJ1-1,CASSPTGRATEAFF,TGTGCCAGCTCACCGACAGGTCGGGCCACTGAAGCTTTCTTT
TRBV12-5,16,-,-,TRBJ1-4,CASGLVNFGNNEKLFF,TGTGCTAGTGGTTTGGTGAATTTCGGCAATAATGAAAAACTGTTTTTT
TRBV5-1,16,-,-,TRBJ2-5,CASSFGGGSTGGTQYF,TGCGCCAGCAGCTTTGGAGGCGGGTCGACTGGGGGGACCCAGTACTTC
TRBV9,14,TRBD1,-,TRBJ1-6,CASSVGQGDSPLHF,TGTGCCAGCAGCGTAGGACAGGGAGATTCACCCCTCCACTTT
TRBV9,15,-,once,TRBJ2-3,CASSVEVAGTDTQYF,TGTGCCAGCAGCGTAGAGGTAGCAGGGACAGATACGCAGTATTTT
TRBV5-5,15,-,-,TRBJ2-7,CASSLSPGADYEQYF,TGTGCCAGCAGCTTGAGCCCCGGGGCAGACTACGAGCAGTACTTC
TRBV5-4,15,-,-,TRBJ1-1,CASSLEPVINTEAFF,TGTGCCAGCAGCTTGGAGCCCGTTATTAACACTGAAGCTTTCTTT
TRBV7-9,12,-,-,TRBJ1-4,CASSFFYEKLFF,TGTGCCAGCAGCTTTTTTTACGAAAAACTGTTTTTT
TRBV9,15,TRBD2,-,TRBJ2-5,CASSVGTSGWETQYF,TGTGCCAGCAGCGTAGGAACTAGCGGGTGGGAGACCCAGTACTTC
TRBV5-1,13,-,-,TRBJ2-2,CASSLQNTGELFF,TGCGCCAGCAGCTTACAGAACACCGGGGAGCTGTTTTTT
TRBV6-5,13,TRBD2,-,TRBJ2-5,CASNSGGEETQYF,TGTGCCAGCAATAGCGGGGGGGAAGAGACCCAGTACTTC
TRBV7-9,15,-,-,TRBJ1-2,CASSTGVGVNYGYTF,TGTGCCAGCAGCACCGGGGTCGGAGTTAACTATGGCTACACCTTC
TRBV4-2,15,-,-,TRBJ1-5,CASSQDGSSNQPQHF,TGTGCCAGCAGCCAAGATGGCAGCAGCAATCAGCCCCAGCATTTT
TRBV11-2,15,-,-,TRBJ2-7,CASTQGAGVTYEQYF,TGTGCCAGCACCCAAGGAGCAGGGGTTACCTACGAGCAGTACTTC
TRBV7-9,15,-,-,TRBJ2-3,CASSSPRPYTDTQYF,TGTGCCAGCAGCTCCCCGCGGCCCTACACAGATACGCAGTATTTT
TRBV30,16,-,-,TRBJ2-1,CAWSVGASIFYNEQFF,TGTGCCTGGAGTGTGGGGGCCTCCATTTTCTACAATGAGCAGTTCTTC
TRBV19,16,TRBD2,-,TRBJ2-3,CASSIFPTSGADTQYF,TGTGCCAGTAGTATTTTTCCCACTAGCGGGGCAGATACGCAGTATTTT
TRBV19,14,-,-,TRBJ2-4,CASSKGLGENIQYF,TGTGCCAGTAGTAAAGGCCTGGGAGAAAACATTCAGTACTTC
TRBV27,17,-,-,TRBJ2-3,CASSLGPSGTATDTQYF,TGTGCCAGCAGTTTGGGGCCCTCGGGGACCGCCACAGATACGCAGTATTTT
TRBV27,15,TRBD2,-,TRBJ2-3,CASRRGGWSTDTQYF,TGTGCCAGCAGGCGGGGGGGGTGGTCCACAGATACGCAGTATTTT
TRBV7-3,13,-,-,TRBJ1-2,CASSFGGVGGYTF,TGTGCCAGCAGCTTTGGGGGGGTTGGAGGCTACACCTTC
TRBV18,15,-,-,TRBJ2-5,CASSPPTAWQETQYF,TGTGCCAGCTCACCACCGACAGCGTGGCAAGAGACCCAGTACTTC